This T cell receptor (beta chain) was sequenced during a study of shared clonotypes between healthy human individuals. Regarding the study as a whole: Specimens sampled were limited to blood, with tissue repertoires likely differing. There were few donors, and this limited the genetic and exposure-history diversity represented.

On this clone: Antigen unknown.

Germline V gene sequence: CDR1 SQVTM, CDR2 ANQGSEA. V lost 0 bases to trimming and J lost 4 bases; unmatched junction nucleotides: 1. The CDR3 loop spans 13 amino acids. A deep-level run was used for the assay. PBMC DNA, left unsorted, was sequenced on ten immunoSEQ deep assay plates. Repertoires were generated with immunoSEQ multiplex PCR, while TCRdb's copy carries only in-frame clones and drops some. The data hold hundreds of thousands of clones, with around 78% observed a single time. This receptor was identified in a woman between 40 and 55 years old in good health. Some clones in this sample may be carry-over from other donors' samples. Sequenced: PBMCs. The V call is TRBV29-1, the J call TRBJ2-3; 7 positions match TRBD1. The CDR3 protein is CSVEEQGADTQYF. DNA of the CDR3: TGCAGCGTTGAAGAGCAGGGGGCAGATACGCAGTATTTT.